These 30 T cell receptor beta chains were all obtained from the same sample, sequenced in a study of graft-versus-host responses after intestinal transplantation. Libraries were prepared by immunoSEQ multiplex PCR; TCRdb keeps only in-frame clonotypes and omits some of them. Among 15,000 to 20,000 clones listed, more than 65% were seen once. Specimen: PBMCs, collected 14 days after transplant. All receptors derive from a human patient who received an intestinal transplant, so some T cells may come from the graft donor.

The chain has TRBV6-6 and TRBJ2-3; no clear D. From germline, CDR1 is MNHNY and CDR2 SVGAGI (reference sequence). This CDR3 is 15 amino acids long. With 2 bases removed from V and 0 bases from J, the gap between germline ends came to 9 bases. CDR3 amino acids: CASSYIRSSTDTQYF. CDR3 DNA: TGTGCCAGCAGTTACATCAGGAGTAGCACAGATACGCAGTATTTT.

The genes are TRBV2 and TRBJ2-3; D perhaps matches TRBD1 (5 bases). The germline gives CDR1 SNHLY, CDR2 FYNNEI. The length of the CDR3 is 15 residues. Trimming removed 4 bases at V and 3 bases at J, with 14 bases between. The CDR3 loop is CASSGDSVPTDTQYF. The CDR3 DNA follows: TGTGCCAGCAGTGGCGACAGCGTTCCGACAGATACGCAGTATTTT.

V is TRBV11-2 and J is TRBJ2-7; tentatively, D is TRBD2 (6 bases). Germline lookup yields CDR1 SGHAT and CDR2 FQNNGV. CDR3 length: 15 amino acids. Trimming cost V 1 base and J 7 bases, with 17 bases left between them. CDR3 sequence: CASSLGLASGGEQYF. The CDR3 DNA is TGTGCCAGCAGCTTAGGGCTAGCGAGCGGAGGGGAGCAGTACTTC. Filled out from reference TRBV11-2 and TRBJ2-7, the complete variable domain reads EAGVAQSPRYKIIEKRQSVAFWCNPISGHATLYWYQQILGQGPKLLIQFQNNGVVDDSQLPKDRFSAERLKGVDSTLKIQPAKLEDSAVYLCASSLGLASGGEQYFGPGTRLTVT.

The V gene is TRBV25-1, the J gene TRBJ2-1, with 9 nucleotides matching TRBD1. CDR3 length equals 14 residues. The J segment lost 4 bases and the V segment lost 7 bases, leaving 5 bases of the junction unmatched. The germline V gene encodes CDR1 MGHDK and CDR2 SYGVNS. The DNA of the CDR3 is TGTGCCAGCACCTCGGGACAGGGATACAATGAGCAGTTCTTC. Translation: CASTSGQGYNEQFF.

The CDR3 loop is CASSSAGGSNQPQHF. The CDR3 bases are TGTGCCAGCAGTTCGGCAGGGGGTAGCAATCAGCCCCAGCATTTT. The chain recombines TRBV27 with TRBJ1-5; 7 bases are a match to TRBD1. The CDR3 extends over 15 amino acids. Germline V lookup: CDR1 MNHEY, CDR2 SMNVEV (reference sequence). The J segment lost 0 bases and the V segment lost 4 bases, leaving 3 bases of the junction unmatched.

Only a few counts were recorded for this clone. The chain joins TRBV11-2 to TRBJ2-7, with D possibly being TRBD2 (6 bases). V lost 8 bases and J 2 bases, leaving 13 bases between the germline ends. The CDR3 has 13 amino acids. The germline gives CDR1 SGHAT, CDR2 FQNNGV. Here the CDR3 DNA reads TGTGCCAGCCGGGGACTGGCACCCTACGAGCAGTACTTC. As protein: CASRGLAPYEQYF.

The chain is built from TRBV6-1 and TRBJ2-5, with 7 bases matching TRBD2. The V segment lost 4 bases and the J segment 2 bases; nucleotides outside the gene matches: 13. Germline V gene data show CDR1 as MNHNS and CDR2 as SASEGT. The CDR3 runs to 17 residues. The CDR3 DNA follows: TGTGCCAGCAGTGTGGGGAGGGGCAGACAGCGTCAAGAGACCCAGTACTTC. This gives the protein CASSVGRGRQRQETQYF.

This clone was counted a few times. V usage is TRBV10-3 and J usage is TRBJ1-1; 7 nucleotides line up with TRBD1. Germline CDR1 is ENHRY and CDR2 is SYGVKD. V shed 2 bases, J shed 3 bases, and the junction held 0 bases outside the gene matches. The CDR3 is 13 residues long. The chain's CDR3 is CAISEDRDTEAFF. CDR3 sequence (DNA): TGTGCCATCAGTGAGGACAGGGACACTGAAGCTTTCTTT.

CDR3 loop: CASSLGLAGGNEQFF. CDR3 coding DNA: TGTGCCAGCAGCTTGGGGCTAGCGGGGGGTAATGAGCAGTTCTTC. The chain uses TRBV7-6 and TRBJ2-1, with TRBD2 identical over 11 bases. The CDR3 runs 15 residues. V shed 3 bases, J shed 7 bases, and the junction held 5 bases outside the gene matches. Per the germline V gene, CDR1 is SGHVS and CDR2 is FNYEAQ.

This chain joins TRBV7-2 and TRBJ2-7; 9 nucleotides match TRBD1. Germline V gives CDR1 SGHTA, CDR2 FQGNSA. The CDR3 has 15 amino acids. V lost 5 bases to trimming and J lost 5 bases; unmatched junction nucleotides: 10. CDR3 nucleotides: TGTGCCAGCAGCCGAGTGGGGACAGGGAGGAACGAGCAGTACTTC. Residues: CASSRVGTGRNEQYF.

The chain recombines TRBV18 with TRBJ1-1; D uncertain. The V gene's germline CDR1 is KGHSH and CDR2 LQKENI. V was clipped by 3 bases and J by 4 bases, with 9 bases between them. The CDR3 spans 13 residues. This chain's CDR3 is CASSPTGSTEAFF. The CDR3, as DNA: TGTGCCAGCTCACCCACGGGGTCCACTGAAGCTTTCTTT.

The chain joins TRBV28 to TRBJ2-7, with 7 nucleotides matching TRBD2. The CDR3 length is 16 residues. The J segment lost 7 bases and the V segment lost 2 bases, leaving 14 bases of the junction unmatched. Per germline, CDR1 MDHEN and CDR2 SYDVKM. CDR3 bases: TGTGCCAGCAGTTTAAGGGCGGGAGTGCGAAAGGGGGAGCAGTACTTC. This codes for CASSLRAGVRKGEQYF.

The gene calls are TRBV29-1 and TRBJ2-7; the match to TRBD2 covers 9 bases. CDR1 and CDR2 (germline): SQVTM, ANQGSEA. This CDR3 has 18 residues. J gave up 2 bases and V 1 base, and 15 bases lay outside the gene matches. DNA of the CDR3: TGCAGCGTTGAAGGCGTGATTGATAGCGGGAGTCGCACCTACGAGCAGTACTTC. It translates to CSVEGVIDSGSRTYEQYF.

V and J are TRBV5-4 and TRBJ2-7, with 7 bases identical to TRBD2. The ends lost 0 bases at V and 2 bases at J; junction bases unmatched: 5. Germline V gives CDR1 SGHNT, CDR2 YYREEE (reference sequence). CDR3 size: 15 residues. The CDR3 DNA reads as TGTGCCAGCAGCTTGGGTACTAGCGAGACCTACGAGCAGTACTTC. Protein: CASSLGTSETYEQYF. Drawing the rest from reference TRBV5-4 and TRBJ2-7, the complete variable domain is ETGVTQSPTHLIKTRGQQVTLRCSSQSGHNTVSWYQQALGQGPQFIFQYYREEENGRGNFPPRFSGLQFPNYSSELNVNALELDDSALYLCASSLGTSETYEQYFGPGTRLTVT.

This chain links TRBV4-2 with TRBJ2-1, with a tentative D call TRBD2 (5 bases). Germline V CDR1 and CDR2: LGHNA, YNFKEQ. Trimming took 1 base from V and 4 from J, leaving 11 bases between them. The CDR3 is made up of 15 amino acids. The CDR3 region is CASSQGGAPYNEQFF. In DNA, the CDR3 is TGTGCCAGCAGCCAAGGGGGAGCCCCATACAATGAGCAGTTCTTC.

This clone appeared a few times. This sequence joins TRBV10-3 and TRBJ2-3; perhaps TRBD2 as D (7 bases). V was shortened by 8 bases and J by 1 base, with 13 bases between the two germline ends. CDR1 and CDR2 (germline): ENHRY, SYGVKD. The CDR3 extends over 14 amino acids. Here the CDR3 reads CAIGGGLGTDTQYF. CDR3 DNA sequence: TGTGCCATCGGGGGGGGGCTCGGCACAGATACGCAGTATTTT.

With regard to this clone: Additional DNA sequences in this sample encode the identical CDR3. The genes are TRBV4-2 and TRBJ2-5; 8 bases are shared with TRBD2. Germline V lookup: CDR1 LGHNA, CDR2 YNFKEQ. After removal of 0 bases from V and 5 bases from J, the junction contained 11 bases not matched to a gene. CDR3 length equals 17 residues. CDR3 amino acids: CASSQDLGRGGQETQYF. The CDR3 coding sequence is TGTGCCAGCAGCCAAGATCTTGGTCGGGGGGGGCAGGAGACCCAGTACTTC.

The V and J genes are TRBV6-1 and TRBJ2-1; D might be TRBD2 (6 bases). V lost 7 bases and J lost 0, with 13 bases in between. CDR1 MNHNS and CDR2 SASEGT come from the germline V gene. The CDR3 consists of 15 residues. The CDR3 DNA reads TGTGCCAGCACGCGGGGCCCCAGCTCCTACAATGAGCAGTTCTTC. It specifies CASTRGPSSYNEQFF.

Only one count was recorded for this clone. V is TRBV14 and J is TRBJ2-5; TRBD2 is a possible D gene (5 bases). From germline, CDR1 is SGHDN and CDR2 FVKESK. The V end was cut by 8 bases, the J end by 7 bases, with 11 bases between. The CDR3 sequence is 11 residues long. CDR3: CASGELATQYF. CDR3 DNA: TGTGCCAGCGGGGAGCTAGCGACCCAGTACTTC.

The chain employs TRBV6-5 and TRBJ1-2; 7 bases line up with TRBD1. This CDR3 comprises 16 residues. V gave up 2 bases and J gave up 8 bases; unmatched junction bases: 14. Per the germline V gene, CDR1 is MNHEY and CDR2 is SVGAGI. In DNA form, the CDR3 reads TGTGCCAGCAGTTACGACGGTCAAGGGGGCGTCGACGGCTACACCTTC. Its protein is CASSYDGQGGVDGYTF.

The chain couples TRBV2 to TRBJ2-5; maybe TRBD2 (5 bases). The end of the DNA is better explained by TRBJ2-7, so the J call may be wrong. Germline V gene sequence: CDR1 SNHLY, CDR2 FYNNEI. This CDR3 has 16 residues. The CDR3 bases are TGTGCCAGCAGTGCGCAGGATCCCACGGGATTCTACGAGCAGTACTTC. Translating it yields CASSAQDPTGFYEQYF.

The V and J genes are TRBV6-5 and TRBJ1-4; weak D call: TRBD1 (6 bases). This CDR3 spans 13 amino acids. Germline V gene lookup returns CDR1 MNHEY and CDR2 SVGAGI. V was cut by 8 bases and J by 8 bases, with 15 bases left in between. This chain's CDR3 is CASEWGRGEKLFF. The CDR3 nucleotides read TGTGCCAGCGAATGGGGGCGCGGGGAAAAACTGTTTTTT.

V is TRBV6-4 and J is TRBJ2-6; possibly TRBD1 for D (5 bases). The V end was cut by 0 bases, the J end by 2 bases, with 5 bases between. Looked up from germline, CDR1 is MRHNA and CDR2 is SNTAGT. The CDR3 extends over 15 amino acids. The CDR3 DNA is TGTGCCAGCAGTGACTCAGGGGCTGGGGCCAACGTCCTGACTTTC. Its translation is CASSDSGAGANVLTF.

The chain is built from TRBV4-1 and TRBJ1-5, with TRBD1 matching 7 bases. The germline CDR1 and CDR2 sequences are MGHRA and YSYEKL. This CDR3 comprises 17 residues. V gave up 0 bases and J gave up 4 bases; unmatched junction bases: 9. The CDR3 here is CASSQDSRGTANQPQHF. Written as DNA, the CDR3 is TGCGCCAGCAGCCAAGATTCGCGGGGGACAGCTAATCAGCCCCAGCATTTT.

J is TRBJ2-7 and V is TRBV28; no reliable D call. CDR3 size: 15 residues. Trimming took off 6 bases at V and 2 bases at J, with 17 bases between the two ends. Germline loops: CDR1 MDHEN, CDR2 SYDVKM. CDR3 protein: CASSPLFGEAYEQYF. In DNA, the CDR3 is TGTGCCAGCAGCCCTCTTTTTGGCGAGGCCTACGAGCAGTACTTC.

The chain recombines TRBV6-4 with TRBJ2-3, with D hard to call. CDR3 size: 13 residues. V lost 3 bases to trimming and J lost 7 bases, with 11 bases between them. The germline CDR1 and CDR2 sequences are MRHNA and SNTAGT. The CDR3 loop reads CASSDFARNTQYF. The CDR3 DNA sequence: TGTGCCAGCAGTGATTTTGCACGAAATACGCAGTATTTT.

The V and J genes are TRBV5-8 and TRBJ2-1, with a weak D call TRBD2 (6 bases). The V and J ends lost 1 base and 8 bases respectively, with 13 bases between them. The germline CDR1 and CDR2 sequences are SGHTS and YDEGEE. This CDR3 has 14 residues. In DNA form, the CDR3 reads TGTGCCAGCAGCTTGACGCGGCGGAGGGATGAGCAGTTCTTC. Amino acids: CASSLTRRRDEQFF.

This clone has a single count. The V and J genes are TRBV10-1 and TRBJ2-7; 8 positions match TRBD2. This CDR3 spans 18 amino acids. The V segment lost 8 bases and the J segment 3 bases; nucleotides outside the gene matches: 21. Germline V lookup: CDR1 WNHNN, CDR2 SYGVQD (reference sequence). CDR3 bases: TGCGCCAGCCCGGGGGGGGGTGGACTAACCCAAACCCTCTACGAGCAGTACTTC. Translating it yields CASPGGGGLTQTLYEQYF.

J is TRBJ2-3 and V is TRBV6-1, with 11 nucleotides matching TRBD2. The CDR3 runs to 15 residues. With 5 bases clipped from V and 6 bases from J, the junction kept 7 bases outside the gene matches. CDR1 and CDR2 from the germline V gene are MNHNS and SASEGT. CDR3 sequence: CASSISGGGMDTQYF. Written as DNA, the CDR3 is TGTGCCAGCAGTATTAGCGGGGGGGGCATGGATACGCAGTATTTT.

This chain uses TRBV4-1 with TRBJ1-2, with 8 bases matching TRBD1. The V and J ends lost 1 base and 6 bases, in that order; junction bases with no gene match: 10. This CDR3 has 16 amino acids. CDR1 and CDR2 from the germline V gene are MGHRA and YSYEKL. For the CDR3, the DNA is TGCGCCAGCAGCCAAGGTGGATGGACAGGGAAGGATGGCTACACCTTC. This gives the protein CASSQGGWTGKDGYTF.